Ten or more counts support the clone carrying this T cell receptor beta chain. This entry is derived from a study of T-cell reconstitution after alpha-beta-depleted transplantation in children. Unique molecular identifiers were incorporated into the prepared TCRbeta library. From the PCR reads, TCRdb called clonotypes with MiXCR, one entry per CDR3 protein. The repertoire consists of 200,000 to 250,000 distinct CDR3 sequences, with around 12% occurring once and the leading ten covering around 3%. The material was PBMCs from the stem cell graft donor, obtained from the stem cell graft. The clonotype was recovered from a human donor who donated a stem cell graft to a child with acute lymphoblastic leukemia.

CDR3 residues: CASSFMTGAWYEQYF. The DNA of the CDR3 is TGTGCCAGCAGTTTCATGACAGGGGCCTGGTACGAGCAGTACTTC. The chain carries TRBV6-5 and TRBJ2-7; 8 positions match TRBD1. V shed 4 bases and J 4 bases; nucleotides not matched to a gene: 9. This CDR3 contains 15 residues. Germline CDR1 reads MNHEY; CDR2 reads SVGAGI.